This TCR beta chain was sequenced in a study of CD8 T cells in ankylosing spondylitis. This clonotype came up a few times. MiXCR, run by TCRdb on the 5' RACE reads, gives a single entry per CDR3 protein. The sample has around 160,000 distinct CDR3 sequences; around a tenth are singletons. CDR3 length: 16 amino acids. The V gene's germline CDR1 is MDHEN and CDR2 SYDVKM. The V end was cut by 2 bases, the J end by 3 bases, with 17 bases between. The material sequenced was blood, either unsorted or a sorted T cell fraction (not recorded which). This receptor was taken from a male donor with ankylosing spondylitis or in good health (not recorded which). This chain joins TRBV28 and TRBJ2-7; D gene unclear. The CDR3 loop is CASSLVENLSGYEQYF. The CDR3 DNA reads TGTGCCAGCAGTTTAGTTGAGAACTTGAGTGGCTACGAGCAGTACTTC. The variable domain in full, completed from reference TRBV28 and TRBJ2-7, reads DVKVTQSSRYLVKRTGEKVFLECVQDMDHENMFWYRQDPGLGLRLIYFSYDVKMKEKGDIPEGYSVSREKKERFSLILESASTNQTSMYLCASSLVENLSGYEQYFGPGTRLTVT.